The 16 T cell receptor beta chains below all came from one sample that was sequenced in a study. TCRdb recomputed calls from the RT-PCR reads with MiXCR, one row per CDR3 protein. The table includes hundreds of thousands of distinct CDR3 sequences, more than 13% detected once. Material: memory CD4+ T cells from blood. The receptors derive from a female donor in good health, serving as a healthy control.

The chain couples TRBV30 to TRBJ2-1, with D tentatively TRBD1 (6 bases). Between the trimmed V and J ends, which lost 3 bases and 5 bases, there was a span of 14 bases. CDR1 and CDR2 from the germline V gene are GTSNPN and SVGIG (reference sequence). The CDR3 spans 14 residues. CDR3 in amino acids: CAWRGRGAHNEQFF. The DNA of the CDR3 is TGTGCCTGGAGGGGCAGGGGCGCACACAATGAGCAGTTCTTC.

The chain couples TRBV28 to TRBJ1-1; possibly TRBD1 for D (6 bases). The CDR3 length is 13 residues. CDR1 is MDHEN and CDR2 is SYDVKM in the germline V gene. V was clipped by 6 bases and J by 4 bases, with 12 bases between them. CDR3: CASSPDRPTEAFF. The CDR3 bases are TGTGCCAGCAGCCCAGACAGGCCCACTGAAGCTTTCTTT.

Ten or more counts support this clonotype. V usage is TRBV7-2 and J usage is TRBJ2-1; possibly TRBD2 for D (5 bases). The CDR3 sequence is 15 residues long. Germline CDR1 is SGHTA and CDR2 is FQGNSA. Trimming took 3 bases from V and 0 from J, leaving 9 bases between them. CDR3 region: CASSFRGSSYNEQFF. As DNA, the CDR3 is TGTGCCAGCAGCTTCCGGGGTAGCTCCTACAATGAGCAGTTCTTC.

This clonotype showed up just a few times. The junction departs from the called germline gene at one end, perhaps through a read error. The chain combines TRBV20-1 with TRBJ2-7, with 9 bases aligning to TRBD2. Looked up from germline, CDR1 is DFQATT and CDR2 is SNEGSKA (reference sequence). This CDR3 has 16 amino acids. CDR3: CSARDAASGIFNEQYF. DNA of the CDR3: TGCAGTGCCAGAGACGCGGCTAGCGGGATTTTCAACGAGCAGTACTTC.

This clonotype was recorded many times. The chain links TRBV12-3 or TRBV12-4 to TRBJ2-1; 8 positions match TRBD1. The CDR3 is 15 residues long. J was trimmed by 5 bases and V by 5 bases; bases with no gene match: 8. CDR3 sequence reads: CASSTPRDRNNEQFF. CDR3 in DNA: TGTGCCAGCAGTACTCCTCGGGACAGGAACAATGAGCAGTTCTTC.

The rearrangement uses TRBV6-1 and TRBJ2-2; 10 bases fit TRBD2. Trimming at V came to 1 base and at J to 1 base, leaving 3 bases not matched to a gene. The CDR3 sequence is 17 residues long. CDR1 and CDR2 (germline): MNHNS, SASEGT. As DNA, the CDR3 is TGTGCCAGCAGTGAAGGGTCTAGCGGGAGGAACACCGGGGAGCTGTTTTTT. It is translated as CASSEGSSGRNTGELFF.

The chain combines TRBV5-1 with TRBJ2-7, with 8 positions matching TRBD2. V lost 1 base, J lost 0 bases, and 9 bases stayed unmatched. Germline V gene sequence: CDR1 SGHRS, CDR2 YFSETQ. This CDR3 spans 17 amino acids. The CDR3 region has the DNA TGCGCCAGCAGCTTGTGGGGAGCGGGAGAAAACTCCTACGAGCAGTACTTC. The encoded protein is CASSLWGAGENSYEQYF.

The rearrangement uses TRBV5-5 and TRBJ2-3, with TRBD1 matching 7 bases. The CDR3 has 14 amino acids. Germline CDR1 is SGHKS and CDR2 is YYEKEE (reference sequence). With V trimmed by 4 bases and J by 2 bases, 4 bases remained unmatched. CDR3 residues: CASSTGQVTDTQYF. The CDR3 DNA reads as TGTGCCAGCAGCACCGGACAGGTCACAGATACGCAGTATTTT.

This clonotype has at least ten counts. The V and J genes are TRBV12-3 or TRBV12-4 and TRBJ1-5; no definite D call. Trimming took 3 bases from V and 5 from J, leaving 5 bases between them. CDR3 length: 12 residues. CDR3 nucleotides: TGTGCCAGCAGTTTGGCCCATCAGCCCCAGCATTTT. Its translation: CASSLAHQPQHF.

A few counts support this clonotype. The chain has TRBV5-5 and TRBJ2-2, with 8 bases aligning to TRBD1. The CDR3 has 15 amino acids. Trimming took 3 bases from V and 10 from J; bases not matched to a gene: 11. The germline V gene encodes CDR1 SGHKS and CDR2 YYEKEE (reference sequence). The CDR3 DNA follows: TGTGCCAGCAGCTCCCCCGGGACAGGCCGAGCGGAGCTGTTTTTT. Translated: CASSSPGTGRAELFF.

The rearrangement joins TRBV3-1 to TRBJ2-1; 12 bases match TRBD2. In germline, CDR1 is LGHDT, CDR2 YNNKEL (reference sequence). The CDR3 length is 18 residues. With V trimmed by 4 bases and J by 2 bases, 9 bases remained unmatched. The CDR3 protein is CASSPGLAGKPTYNEQFF. The CDR3 region has the DNA TGTGCCAGCAGCCCAGGACTAGCGGGAAAACCCACCTACAATGAGCAGTTCTTC.

V is TRBV20-1 and J is TRBJ2-4, with 10 nucleotides matching TRBD2. Germline loops: CDR1 DFQATT, CDR2 SNEGSKA (reference sequence). There are 18 residues in the CDR3. With V trimmed by 6 bases and J by 0 bases, 14 bases remained unmatched. The CDR3 coding sequence is TGCAGTGCAACACCTGGCTCACTAGCGGGAATAGCCAAAAACATTCAGTACTTC. Protein: CSATPGSLAGIAKNIQYF.

The V gene is TRBV6-2 or TRBV6-3, the J gene TRBJ1-1; D perhaps matches TRBD1 (6 bases). V shed 6 bases and J shed 6 bases, with 17 bases lying between them. The CDR3 loop spans 14 amino acids. Germline CDR1 reads MNHEY; CDR2 reads SVGEGT. CDR3 nucleotide sequence: TGTGCCAGCAGGGATTCCTCTAGGGGGGCTGAAGCTTTCTTT. It codes for CASRDSSRGAEAFF.

This clonotype was recorded only once. The gene calls are TRBV9 and TRBJ2-3; 9 bases are shared with TRBD2. The germline CDR1 and CDR2 sequences are SGDLS and YYNGEE. This CDR3 region has 17 residues. Trimming took 1 base from V and 1 from J; bases not matched to a gene: 7. The CDR3 region has the DNA TGTGCCAGCAGCGTAAGTAATAGCGGGAGTGGCACAGATACGCAGTATTTT. It specifies CASSVSNSGSGTDTQYF.

This clonotype showed up just a few times. V gene TRBV27 combines with J gene TRBJ1-1; 8 bases agree with TRBD1. Germline values: CDR1 MNHEY, CDR2 SMNVEV (reference sequence). The CDR3 has 17 residues. The junction had 15 bases not matched to a gene; V was cut back by 7 bases and J by 2 bases. CDR3 nucleotides: TGTGCCAGCACCAAAAACCCAGGGGGCGGAGTTAACACTGAAGCTTTCTTT. Translating gives CASTKNPGGGVNTEAFF.

At least ten counts were recorded for this clonotype. The chain is built from TRBV20-1 and TRBJ2-1, with TRBD1 matching 8 bases. The germline gives CDR1 DFQATT, CDR2 SNEGSKA (reference sequence). Trimming removed 3 bases from V and 5 bases from J; junction bases left unmatched: 6. The CDR3 extends over 14 amino acids. The CDR3 sequence is CSARDGTGHNEQFF. The CDR3, as DNA: TGCAGTGCTAGGGACGGGACAGGTCACAATGAGCAGTTCTTC.